This T cell receptor (beta chain) stems from a study of cytomegalovirus exposure and HLA in healthy donors (dated by TCRdb to about 2017). Some background on the complete study: An earlier analysis of 587 of the donors reported roughly 300 Gb of sequence data and 117 million unique TCR beta sequences obtained from approximately 180 million T cells. Roughly 300 gigabases of sequencing data and 70 million to 85 million unique TCR sequences were included in an early release covering around 600 HLA-typed donors. The genetic ancestry cluster associated with self-reported Caucasian donors included over 80% of the 398 genotyped donors. The study was designed to test whether signatures of past pathogen exposure could be identified by cataloging public T cell receptors. Using immunosequencing, the study profiled T cell repertoires from around 670 subjects and related those repertoires to cytomegalovirus serostatus. A separate validation cohort of roughly 130 different subjects was used in addition to the 666-subject first cohort. High-throughput TCR immunosequencing, statistical association of individual TCRs with disease status, and machine learning were combined to predict cytomegalovirus infection status. In a later analysis, previously published TCR beta repertoires from hundreds of donors were re-analyzed and high-resolution HLA genotyping was added so that TCR occurrence patterns could be studied. The later analysis used no new phenotypic data to find candidate immune exposures, relying instead on TCR beta sequences and their occurrence across donors. To decide whether each TCR beta V gene segment behaved as functional or pseudogenic, an earlier analysis of several hundred of the donors relied on high-throughput TCR beta sequencing. Alongside the repertoire data, information on donor age, sex, ethnicity and CMV serostatus was compiled. In a later genetic analysis, genome-wide SNP genotypes for about 55% of the 666 donors were used, and that subset was treated as a discovery cohort. Every repertoire in the discovery cohort had been generated on one and the same sequencing platform. HLA typing included class I and class II loci at four-digit resolution. Typing coverage differed by locus: A, B, C, DRB1 and DQB1 were typed in roughly 620-630 donors, DQA1 in 500 to 550, DPA1 in some 600, and DPB1 in around 490. A handful of DR-DQ haplotypes were handled as single units for association and clustering because linkage in the cohort was strong. On average, about 240,000 unique TCR beta nucleotide sequences were sequenced per donor among a few hundred genotyped donors of the cohort, with roughly 19% of those sequences being non-productive.

Library construction relied on the immunoSEQ multiplex PCR assay. For the multiplex PCR, a mixture combining 60 forward primers for TCR Vbeta segments and 13 reverse primers for TCR Jbeta segments was used. A multiplex PCR assay on genomic DNA amplified the CDR3 region of rearranged TCR beta genes. The Illumina HiSeq System was used to sequence the amplified TCR beta libraries as 87-base-pair reads. The authors processed their data as follows. Across the roughly 670 repertoires, a later analysis counted 60 million to 90 million unique TCR beta chains, roughly 11 million of which were shared by at least two donors. Raw reads were error-corrected and collapsed into unique sequences with a nearest-neighbor algorithm that merged closely related sequences to remove PCR and sequencing errors. V, D and J gene segments were assigned by aligning CDR3 sequences to IMGT reference sequences. For a sequence to be retained, a match of at least six nucleotides to both a V gene segment and a J gene segment was required. Rearrangements were classified as productive when the CDR3 lacked stop codons and remained in frame with V and J, and all other rearrangements were classified as non-productive. CDR3 was defined according to IMGT convention as the region running from the second conserved V-encoded cysteine to the conserved J-encoded phenylalanine. In an earlier analysis of 550 to 650 of the donors, sequences lacking an unambiguous match to a single V gene segment were excluded. An earlier analysis of fewer than 750 of the donors classified V segments as functional when productive rearrangements were above 56.7% and as segregating when the standard deviation between donors was above 5%. A statistical classification framework was developed to diagnose cytomegalovirus status using the catalog of TCR beta chain sequences. In a later analysis, TCR nucleotide sequences were compared against IMGT/GENE-DB human TR gene sequences so that V and J genes could be assigned. In a later analysis, CDR3 sequences and most-parsimonious VDJ recombination scenarios were assigned using the TCRdist pipeline. In a later analysis, every TCR beta chain was defined by the combination of its CDR3 amino acid sequence and its V-gene family, and reads without a unique V-gene family were dropped. To address suspected cross-contamination and a sequencing artifact, a later analysis removed some 620 highly shared, low-generation-probability nucleotide sequences. For each public chain, a later analysis derived a clonal expansion index from normalized ranks of inferred template counts within each repertoire. A later analysis computed generation probabilities with a VDJ recombination model fitted to out-of-frame rearrangements, and checked the results against IGoR. A later analysis scored TCR-TCR, TCR-HLA and TCR-CMV co-occurrence with hypergeometric tests, applying a repertoire-size bias correction to TCR pairs. A later analysis estimated false discovery rates by permuting HLA or CMV assignments 20 times. In a later analysis, co-occurring TCRs were grouped using DBSCAN, and TCRdist sequence similarity was added for clustering within HLA-allele-positive subsets. Co-occurrence clustering excluded repertoires with fewer than 30,000 or more than 120,000 public chains, plus five with anomalous nucleotide sharing. The source is immuneACCESS, and TCRdb retained only in-frame sequences with V and J called. Part of the clones is not carried over; for the studies checked, unresolved V genes explain less than half of this, and the remainder is unexplained. V and J calls and clone size are given by that table; D and trimming were obtained from the DNA. A total of approximately 100,000 clones appear in this sample, approximately 77% of them only once. The ten largest clonotypes hold approximately 4.4% of the sample.

The cohort comprised fewer than 750 healthy bone marrow donors. All cohort members were sampled while nominally healthy, although unrecorded immune exposures were likely present. The donor tested CMV seronegative, placing the donor among the 300 to 450 seronegative members of the cohort. A peripheral blood sample was provided by each donor, and peripheral blood mononuclear cells were used for TCR beta sequencing. Genomic DNA extraction from the blood cell samples was performed with the Qiagen DNeasy Blood Extraction Kit. Results and caveats for the whole study, not just this receptor: Most CMV-associated TCR beta chains appeared to be HLA-restricted in a later analysis, and the HLA associations seemed to be driven largely by CMV exposure. An association between a missense DCLRE1C variant and V-gene and J-gene trimming of TCR beta chains was found in a later genetic analysis and replicated in an independent cohort. Broadly in line with IMGT annotations, most TCR beta V segments showed up in productive rearrangements about 87% or about 30% of the time in an earlier analysis of approximately 640 of the donors. According to a later genetic analysis, donors in an Asian-associated ancestry cluster had fewer N-insertions in productive TCRs than the approximately 650-donor mean. Because counts were too low, roughly 18 rarely observed V segments, including chromosome 9 orphons, were left out of the earlier analysis of 587 of the donors. Because HLA typing was missing for some donors at each locus, association tests included only the typed subset. A few of the identified cytomegalovirus-associated TCR beta chains were confirmed in vitro to be specific for cytomegalovirus antigens. Some IMGT-functional V segments, including TRBV6-2 and TRBV6-3, could not be told apart with the 87-base-pair reads, so those segments were excluded. This cohort had only TCR beta chains sequenced, and the lack of alpha or paired-chain data limited which features could be detected. According to the authors, the approach could potentially be generalized to other disease states and immunological phenotypes. A further reported finding was that TCR beta sequences accurately predicted the HLA-A and HLA-B alleles for most subjects in the first cohort. Immune exposure information for the cohort was limited to CMV serostatus. The study gave a list of under 200 TCR beta chains associated with cytomegalovirus. Correlated functional status among segregating V segments might reflect linkage disequilibrium, but an unknown experimental factor could not be ruled out. Roughly uniform sequencing depth across donors was assumed in presence/absence analyses, although this assumption may not hold. Specific HLA alleles were associated with 16,951 TCR beta sequences at a false discovery rate of 0.05 in a later analysis. A cluster of highly shared sequence variants was judged likely to represent a technical artifact of the sequencing pipeline. According to a later analysis, parvovirus B19, influenza, CMV and Epstein-Barr virus appeared linked to several top co-occurrence clusters. While some public TCRs were present in many individuals, most TCR sequences turned up only very rarely across donors. In a later analysis, TCR association rates were found to vary across HLA loci, with the most associated TCRs seen for DRB1 alleles and the fewest for HLA-C alleles. Cytomegalovirus status was reported to be diagnosed by the classifier with high specificity and sensitivity in both the original and validation cohorts. In a later analysis, HLA-associated TCR beta chains showed more clonal expansion and lower generation probabilities than non-associated chains that were equally common. When HLA alleles, especially DR and DQ, strongly co-occurred, attributing TCR associations to individual alleles was difficult.

About this clone: Its binding antigen is unknown. No much larger clone exists at a distance of one base, and base qualities are not known.

Spanning cysteine to phenylalanine, the CDR3 consists of 13 amino acids. Just CDR3 DNA is preserved here, 39 bases in frame from base 1. The trim is 0 bases for V and 8 bases for J, with a gap of 8 bases between the germline ends. CDR1 and CDR2 (MGHRA, YSYEKL) derive from the germline V gene. The receptor chain draws on TRBV4-1 and TRBJ2-1; the D gene is perhaps TRBD1, from 5 matching bases. The source material was PBMCs. This sequence originates from a woman in her thirties or forties in good health and CMV-seronegative. The CDR3 corresponds to CASSQDRVHEQFF. The DNA sequence is as follows: TGCGCCAGCAGCCAAGACAGGGTCCATGAGCAGTTCTTC.